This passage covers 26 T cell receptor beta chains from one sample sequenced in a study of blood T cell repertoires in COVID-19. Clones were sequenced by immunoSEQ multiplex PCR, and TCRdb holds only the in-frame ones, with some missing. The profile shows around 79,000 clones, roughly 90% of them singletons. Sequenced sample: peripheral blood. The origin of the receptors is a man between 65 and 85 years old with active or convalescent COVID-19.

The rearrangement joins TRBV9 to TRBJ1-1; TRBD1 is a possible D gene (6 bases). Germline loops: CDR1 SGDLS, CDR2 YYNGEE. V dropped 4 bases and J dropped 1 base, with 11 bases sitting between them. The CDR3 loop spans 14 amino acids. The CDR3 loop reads CASSRQDGNTEAFF. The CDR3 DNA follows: TGTGCCAGCAGCCGACAGGACGGGAACACTGAAGCTTTCTTT.

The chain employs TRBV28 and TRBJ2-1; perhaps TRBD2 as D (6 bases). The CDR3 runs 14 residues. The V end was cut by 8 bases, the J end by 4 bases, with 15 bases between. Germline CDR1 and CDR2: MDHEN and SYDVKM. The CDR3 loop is CASVTGTLYNEQFF. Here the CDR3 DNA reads TGTGCCAGCGTCACCGGGACTTTATACAATGAGCAGTTCTTC.

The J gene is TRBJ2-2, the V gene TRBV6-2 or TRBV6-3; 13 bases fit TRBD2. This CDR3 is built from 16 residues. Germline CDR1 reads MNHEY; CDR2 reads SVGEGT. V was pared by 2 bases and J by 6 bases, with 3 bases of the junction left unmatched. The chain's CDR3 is CASSYLGLAGAGELFF. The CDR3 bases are TGTGCCAGCAGTTACCTCGGACTAGCGGGAGCCGGGGAGCTGTTTTTT.

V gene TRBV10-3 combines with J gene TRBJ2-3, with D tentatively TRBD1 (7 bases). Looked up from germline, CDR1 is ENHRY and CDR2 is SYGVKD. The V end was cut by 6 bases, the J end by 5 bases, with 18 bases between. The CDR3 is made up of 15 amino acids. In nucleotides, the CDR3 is TGTGCCATCAGGGGGGGACAGCCTGGGGGAGATACGCAGTATTTT. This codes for CAIRGGQPGGDTQYF.

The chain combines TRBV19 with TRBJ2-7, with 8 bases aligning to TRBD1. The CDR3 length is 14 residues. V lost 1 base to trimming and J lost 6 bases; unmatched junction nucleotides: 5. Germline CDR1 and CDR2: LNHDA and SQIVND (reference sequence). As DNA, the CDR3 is TGTGCCAGTAGTATAGTGACAGGGGTCGGCGAGCAGTACTTC. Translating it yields CASSIVTGVGEQYF.

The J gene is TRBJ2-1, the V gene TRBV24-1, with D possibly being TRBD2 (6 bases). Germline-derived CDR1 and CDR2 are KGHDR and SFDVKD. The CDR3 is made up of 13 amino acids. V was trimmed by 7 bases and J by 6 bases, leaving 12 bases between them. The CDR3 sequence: CATRLPGLNEQFF. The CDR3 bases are TGTGCCACCAGACTTCCGGGACTCAATGAGCAGTTCTTC.

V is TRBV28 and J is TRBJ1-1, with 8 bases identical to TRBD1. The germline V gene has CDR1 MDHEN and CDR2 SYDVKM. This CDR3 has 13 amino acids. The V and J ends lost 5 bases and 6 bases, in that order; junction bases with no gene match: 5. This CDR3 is CASSTQGGSEAFF. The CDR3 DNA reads TGTGCCAGCAGTACACAGGGGGGCTCTGAAGCTTTCTTT.

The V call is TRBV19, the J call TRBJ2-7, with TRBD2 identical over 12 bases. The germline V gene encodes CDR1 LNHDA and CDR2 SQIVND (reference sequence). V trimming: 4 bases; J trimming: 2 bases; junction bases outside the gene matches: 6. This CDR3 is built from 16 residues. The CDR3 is CASSNHLAGGPYEQYF. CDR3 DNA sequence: TGTGCCAGTAGTAACCACCTAGCGGGAGGGCCCTACGAGCAGTACTTC.

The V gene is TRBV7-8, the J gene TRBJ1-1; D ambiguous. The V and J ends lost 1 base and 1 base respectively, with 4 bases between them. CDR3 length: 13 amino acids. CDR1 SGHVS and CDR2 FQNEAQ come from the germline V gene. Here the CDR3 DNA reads TGTGCCAGCAGCTTAGTACAGAACACTGAAGCTTTCTTT. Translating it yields CASSLVQNTEAFF.

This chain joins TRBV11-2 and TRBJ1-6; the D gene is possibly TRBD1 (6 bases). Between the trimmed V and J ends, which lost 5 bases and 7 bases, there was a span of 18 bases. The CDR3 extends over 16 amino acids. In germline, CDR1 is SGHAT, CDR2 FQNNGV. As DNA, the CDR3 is TGTGCCAGCAGCCGCCCGGGGGGCAGCCAGAATTCACCCCTCCACTTT. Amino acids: CASSRPGGSQNSPLHF. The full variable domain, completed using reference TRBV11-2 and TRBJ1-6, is EAGVAQSPRYKIIEKRQSVAFWCNPISGHATLYWYQQILGQGPKLLIQFQNNGVVDDSQLPKDRFSAERLKGVDSTLKIQPAKLEDSAVYLCASSRPGGSQNSPLHFGNGTRLTVT.

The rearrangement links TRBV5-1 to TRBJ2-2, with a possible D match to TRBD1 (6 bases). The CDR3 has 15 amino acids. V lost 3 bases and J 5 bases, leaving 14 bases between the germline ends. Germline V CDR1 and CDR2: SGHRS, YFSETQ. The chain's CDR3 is CASSYGPGDTGELFF. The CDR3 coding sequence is TGCGCCAGCAGCTATGGTCCAGGGGATACCGGGGAGCTGTTTTTT.

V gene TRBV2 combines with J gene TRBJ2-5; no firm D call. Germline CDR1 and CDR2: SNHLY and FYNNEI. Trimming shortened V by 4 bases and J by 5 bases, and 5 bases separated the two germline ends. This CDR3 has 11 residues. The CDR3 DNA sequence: TGTGCCAGCAGTGCGCGGGAGACCCAGTACTTC. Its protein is CASSARETQYF.

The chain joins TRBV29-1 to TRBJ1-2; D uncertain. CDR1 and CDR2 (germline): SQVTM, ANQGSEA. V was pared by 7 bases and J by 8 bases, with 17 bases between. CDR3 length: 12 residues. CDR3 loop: CSDREASGGYTF. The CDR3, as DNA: TGCAGCGATCGAGAGGCCTCGGGAGGCTACACCTTC.

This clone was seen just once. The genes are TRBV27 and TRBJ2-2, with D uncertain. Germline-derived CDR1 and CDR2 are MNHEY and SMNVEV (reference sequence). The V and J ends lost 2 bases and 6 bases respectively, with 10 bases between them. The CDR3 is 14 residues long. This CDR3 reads CASSLRQGAGELFF. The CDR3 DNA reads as TGTGCCAGCAGTTTACGGCAAGGAGCCGGGGAGCTGTTTTTT.

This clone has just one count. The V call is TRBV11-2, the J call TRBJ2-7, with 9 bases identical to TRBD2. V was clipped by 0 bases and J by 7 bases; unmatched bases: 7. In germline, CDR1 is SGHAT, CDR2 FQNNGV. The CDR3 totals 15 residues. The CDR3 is CASSLESGRSGEQYF. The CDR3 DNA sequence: TGTGCCAGCAGCTTAGAGAGCGGGAGGTCCGGGGAGCAGTACTTC.

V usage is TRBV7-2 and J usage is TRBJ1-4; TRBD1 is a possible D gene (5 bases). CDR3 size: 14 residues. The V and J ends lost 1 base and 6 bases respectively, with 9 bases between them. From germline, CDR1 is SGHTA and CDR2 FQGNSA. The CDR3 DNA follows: TGTGCCAGCAGCTTAGGGGCAGGGTATGAAAAACTGTTTTTT. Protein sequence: CASSLGAGYEKLFF.

The CDR3 region is CAWKPGQGYSNQPQHF. CDR3 DNA sequence: TGTGCCTGGAAACCGGGACAGGGCTATAGCAATCAGCCCCAGCATTTT. The chain carries TRBV30 and TRBJ1-5; TRBD1 aligns across 9 bases. Germline V gene sequence: CDR1 GTSNPN, CDR2 SVGIG (reference sequence). The trim removed 4 bases at V and 0 bases at J, leaving 7 bases unmatched. The CDR3 covers 16 residues.

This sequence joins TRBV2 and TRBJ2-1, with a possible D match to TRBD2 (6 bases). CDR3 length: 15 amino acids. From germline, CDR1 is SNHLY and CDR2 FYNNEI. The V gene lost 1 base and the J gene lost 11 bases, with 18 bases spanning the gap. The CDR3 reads CASSEEQGGLQKQFF. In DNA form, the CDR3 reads TGTGCCAGCAGTGAAGAGCAGGGAGGCCTCCAGAAGCAGTTCTTC.

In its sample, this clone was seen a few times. The CDR3 loop reads CASYDSSYNSPLHF. CDR3 sequence (DNA): TGTGCCAGCTATGACAGCTCCTATAATTCACCCCTCCACTTT. The chain is built from TRBV28 and TRBJ1-6; the D gene is possibly TRBD1 (5 bases). Germline V gene data show CDR1 as MDHEN and CDR2 as SYDVKM. The CDR3 has 14 amino acids. Trimming removed 8 bases from V and 0 bases from J, with 8 bases in between.

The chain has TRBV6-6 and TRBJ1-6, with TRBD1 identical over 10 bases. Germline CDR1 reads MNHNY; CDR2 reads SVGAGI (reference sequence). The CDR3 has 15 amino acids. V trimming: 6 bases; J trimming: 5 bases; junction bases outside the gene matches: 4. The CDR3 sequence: CASRLGQGDNSPLHF. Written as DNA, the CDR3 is TGTGCCAGCAGACTAGGACAGGGGGATAATTCACCCCTCCACTTT.

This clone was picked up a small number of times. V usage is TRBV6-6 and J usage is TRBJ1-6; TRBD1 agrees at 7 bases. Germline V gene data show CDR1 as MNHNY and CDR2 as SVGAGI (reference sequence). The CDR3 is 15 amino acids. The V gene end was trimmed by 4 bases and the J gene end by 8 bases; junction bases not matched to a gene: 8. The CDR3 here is CASSSPTGVDSPLHF. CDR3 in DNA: TGTGCCAGCAGTTCCCCAACAGGGGTAGATTCACCCCTCCACTTT.

In nucleotides, the CDR3 is TGTGCCAGCAGCCCCGGGATTGGAACCTACAATGAGCAGTTCTTC. Protein product: CASSPGIGTYNEQFF. The V gene is TRBV5-5, the J gene TRBJ2-1; tentatively, D is TRBD2 (5 bases). There are 15 residues in the CDR3. V was trimmed by 4 bases and J by 2 bases, leaving 13 bases between them. Germline CDR1 and CDR2: SGHKS and YYEKEE (reference sequence).

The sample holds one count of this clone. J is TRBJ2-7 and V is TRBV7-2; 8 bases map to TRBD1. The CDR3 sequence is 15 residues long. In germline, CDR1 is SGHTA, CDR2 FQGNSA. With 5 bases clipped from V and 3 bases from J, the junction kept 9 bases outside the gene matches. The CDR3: CASSQTGQGHYEQYF. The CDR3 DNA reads TGTGCCAGCAGCCAAACTGGACAGGGACACTACGAGCAGTACTTC.

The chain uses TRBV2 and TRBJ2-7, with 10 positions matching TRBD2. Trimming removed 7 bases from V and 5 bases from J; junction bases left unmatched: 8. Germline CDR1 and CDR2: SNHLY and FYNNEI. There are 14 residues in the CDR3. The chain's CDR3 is CASKEREGQDEQYF. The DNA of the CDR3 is TGTGCCAGCAAGGAGCGGGAGGGCCAGGACGAGCAGTACTTC.

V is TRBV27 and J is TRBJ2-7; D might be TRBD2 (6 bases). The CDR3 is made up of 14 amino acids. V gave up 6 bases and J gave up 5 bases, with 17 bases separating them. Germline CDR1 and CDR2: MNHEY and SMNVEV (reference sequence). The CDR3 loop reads CASRTSSVRDEQYF. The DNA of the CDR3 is TGTGCCAGCAGAACTAGCTCGGTTCGGGACGAGCAGTACTTC.

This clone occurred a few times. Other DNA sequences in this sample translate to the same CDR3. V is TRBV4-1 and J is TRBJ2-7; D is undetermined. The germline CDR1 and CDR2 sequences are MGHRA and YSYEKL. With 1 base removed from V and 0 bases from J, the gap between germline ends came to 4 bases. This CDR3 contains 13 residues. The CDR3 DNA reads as TGCGCCAGCAGCCAAGGCAGCTCCTACGAGCAGTACTTC. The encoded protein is CASSQGSSYEQYF.